The present entry profiles one T cell receptor beta chain with its context. Antigen unknown. This entry is derived from a study of cytomegalovirus exposure and HLA in healthy donors. Whole-study findings and limits: Some TCR beta chains (roughly 160 of them) were listed as cytomegalovirus-associated.

In the PCR, 60 Vbeta and 13 Jbeta primers were used. The method was immunoSEQ multiplex PCR; TCRdb's version includes in-frame clones alone and lacks a portion of them. Of about 130,000 clones detected, roughly 80% appear once; the ten largest clones hold 1%. This receptor was identified in a man aged 35 to 55 in good health and CMV-seronegative. The sequenced sample consisted of PBMCs.

The chain's CDR3 is CASSSRGSGDTQYF. Here the CDR3 DNA reads TGTGCCAGCAGCTCGAGGGGGAGTGGAGATACGCAGTATTTT. V usage is TRBV5-4 and J usage is TRBJ2-3, with D possibly being TRBD1 (6 bases). The V and J ends lost 3 bases and 5 bases respectively, with 13 bases between them. The germline V gene encodes CDR1 SGHNT and CDR2 YYREEE (reference sequence). This CDR3 spans 14 amino acids.